Listed here are 20 T cell receptor beta chains from one sample, sequenced in a study of vaccination and CD4 T cells after COVID-19. Treatment here: approximately 10-day PBMC culture with coronavirus spike peptide pools or control peptides (ViraFEST assay). Their cognate antigens are unknown. The Oncomine TCR Beta short-read assay was applied to DNA of cultured CD4+ T cells. TCRdb reanalysed the PCR reads using MiXCR and keeps one entry per CDR3 protein. The sample has 8,000 to 9,500 distinct CDR3 sequences, roughly three fifths seen once. The sample here was cultured CD4+ T cells from blood, taken after SARS-CoV-2 vaccination. These receptors were collected from a human donor with COVID-19.

V and J are TRBV7-2 and TRBJ1-2; perhaps TRBD1 as D (5 bases). CDR1 and CDR2 (germline): SGHTA, FQGNSA. The CDR3 has 14 amino acids. Trimming took off 2 bases at V and 3 bases at J, with 10 bases between the two ends. CDR3 loop: CASSLRGAYYGYTF. The CDR3 DNA reads as TGTGCCAGCAGCTTAAGGGGAGCGTACTATGGCTACACCTTC. Full variable domain (remainder filled in from reference TRBV7-2 and TRBJ1-2): GAGVSQSPSNKVTEKGKDVELRCDPISGHTALYWYRQSLGQGLEFLIYFQGNSAPDKSGLPSDRFSAERTGGSVSTLTIQRTQQEDSAVYLCASSLRGAYYGYTFGSGTRLTVV.

J is TRBJ1-5 and V is TRBV2, with 7 bases lining up with TRBD1. J lost 4 bases, V lost 4 bases, and 7 bases had no gene match. The length of the CDR3 is 15 residues. Germline CDR1 reads SNHLY; CDR2 reads FYNNEI. CDR3 sequence: CASSVPTGKNQPQHF. The CDR3 DNA reads TGTGCCAGCAGTGTACCGACAGGGAAGAATCAGCCCCAGCATTTT.

The chain carries TRBV20-1 and TRBJ1-5; possibly TRBD1 for D (5 bases). The V end lost 3 bases, the J end lost 3 bases, and 21 bases lay between the germline ends. Germline CDR1 DFQATT, CDR2 SNEGSKA (reference sequence). The CDR3 sequence is 17 residues long. The CDR3 loop is CSARGRAFGGFNQPQHF. Written as DNA, the CDR3 is TGCAGTGCTAGGGGCAGGGCCTTCGGGGGGTTCAATCAGCCCCAGCATTTT.

The chain recombines TRBV6-1 with TRBJ2-5, with 15 bases identical to TRBD2. J lost 5 bases, V lost 5 bases, and 15 bases had no gene match. There are 19 residues in the CDR3. From germline, CDR1 is MNHNS and CDR2 SASEGT. The CDR3 loop reads CASSRAGTSGGPAGETQYF. CDR3 DNA sequence: TGTGCCAGCAGTCGCGCCGGGACTAGCGGGGGGCCTGCGGGGGAGACCCAGTACTTC.

This chain links TRBV28 with TRBJ1-2, with D hard to call. V was cut by 6 bases and J by 4 bases, with 15 bases left in between. Germline values: CDR1 MDHEN, CDR2 SYDVKM. The CDR3 extends over 14 amino acids. CDR3 coding DNA: TGTGCCAGCAGAGGACCCTCGGGGAGCTATGGCTACACCTTC. Protein product: CASRGPSGSYGYTF.

The V call is TRBV25-1, the J call TRBJ2-5; D gene uncertain. Trimming left V 3 bases short and J 5 bases short, with 16 bases between. CDR3 size: 15 residues. Germline loops: CDR1 MGHDK, CDR2 SYGVNS. The CDR3 nucleotides read TGTGCCAGCAGTGAGGGGAACGGCGGTCGGGAGACCCAGTACTTC. As protein: CASSEGNGGRETQYF.

This clonotype occurred a few times. This chain connects TRBV7-4 to TRBJ2-5, with D maybe TRBD2 (5 bases). The germline gives CDR1 SGHVT, CDR2 SQSDAQ. This CDR3 has 18 amino acids. The V end lost 7 bases, the J end lost 2 bases, and 26 bases lay between the germline ends. The CDR3 DNA follows: TGTGCCAGCACCCACGGATCCCCCGGGTGGGTAGCGCAAGAGACCCAGTACTTC. This encodes CASTHGSPGWVAQETQYF.

The chain uses TRBV10-2 and TRBJ2-7, with 9 positions matching TRBD2. V lost 4 bases, J lost 2 bases, and 6 bases stayed unmatched. This CDR3 has 15 residues. Per the germline V gene, CDR1 is WSHSY and CDR2 is SAAADI. In nucleotides, the CDR3 is TGCGCCAGCAGTGTGATAGCGGGGGCCACCTACGAGCAGTACTTC. Residues: CASSVIAGATYEQYF.

This clonotype appeared a few times. The chain carries TRBV7-2 and TRBJ1-2; possibly TRBD1 for D (6 bases). The CDR3 length is 13 residues. Trimming removed 1 base at V and 5 bases at J, with 8 bases between. Germline V gene sequence: CDR1 SGHTA, CDR2 FQGNSA. The CDR3 protein is CASSLGGQYGYTF. The CDR3 DNA is TGTGCCAGCAGCTTAGGGGGACAATATGGCTACACCTTC.

About this clonotype: A read error may account for a junction end that differs from germline. V is TRBV10-2 and J is TRBJ1-1; perhaps TRBD1 as D (6 bases). This CDR3 has 13 amino acids. CDR1 and CDR2 from the germline V gene are WSHSY and SAAADI. CDR3 sequence reads: CASSRDTYTEASF. The CDR3 DNA reads TGCGCCAGCAGTAGGGACACCTACACTGAAGCTTCCTTT.

This clonotype was counted a few times. This sequence joins TRBV20-1 and TRBJ1-1, with 11 bases fitting TRBD1. The CDR3 is 16 residues long. Germline V gene data show CDR1 as DFQATT and CDR2 as SNEGSKA (reference sequence). With V trimmed by 3 bases and J by 4 bases, 10 bases remained unmatched. The CDR3 DNA sequence: TGCAGTGCTAGGGCGGGACAGGGGGTAGGGAGCACTGAAGCTTTCTTT. Its translation: CSARAGQGVGSTEAFF.

This clonotype came up a few times. The CDR3 bases are TGTGCCAGCAGTTACTCGCGCGACAGGGCAGGGCAGCCCCAGCATTTT. Its protein product is CASSYSRDRAGQPQHF. This chain joins TRBV6-5 and TRBJ1-5; 7 bases align to TRBD1. Germline trimming cut 0 bases from V and 7 bases from J; bases unmatched to any gene: 9. The CDR3 spans 16 residues. Germline-derived CDR1 and CDR2 are MNHEY and SVGAGI.

This sequence joins TRBV20-1 and TRBJ2-7, with D uncertain. Germline V lookup: CDR1 DFQATT, CDR2 SNEGSKA (reference sequence). This CDR3 is 13 amino acids long. The ends were cut back, 5 bases at V and 3 bases at J, with 14 bases in the middle. Here the CDR3 DNA reads TGCAGTGCTCCCGGGCCACGAAGCTACGAGCAGTACTTC. It is translated as CSAPGPRSYEQYF.

This clonotype was detected once. J is TRBJ1-5 and V is TRBV28; tentatively, D is TRBD1 (5 bases). CDR1 is MDHEN, CDR2 SYDVKM, per germline. With 6 bases removed from V and 3 bases from J, the gap between germline ends came to 9 bases. The CDR3 consists of 13 residues. The CDR3 protein is CASRGPNNQPQHF. CDR3 nucleotides: TGTGCCAGCAGGGGACCAAACAATCAGCCCCAGCATTTT.

The rearrangement links TRBV28 to TRBJ2-1; maybe TRBD1 (5 bases). The CDR3 is made up of 11 amino acids. The germline V gene has CDR1 MDHEN and CDR2 SYDVKM. V was clipped by 6 bases and J by 8 bases, with 8 bases between them. The CDR3 bases are TGTGCCAGCAGCTCCAGGGATGAGCAGTTCTTC. Translated: CASSSRDEQFF. The full variable domain, in which reference TRBV28 and TRBJ2-1 provide the parts outside the CDR3, is DVKVTQSSRYLVKRTGEKVFLECVQDMDHENMFWYRQDPGLGLRLIYFSYDVKMKEKGDIPEGYSVSREKKERFSLILESASTNQTSMYLCASSSRDEQFFGPGTRLTVL.

The chain has TRBV6-2 or TRBV6-3 and TRBJ1-5; possible D gene TRBD1, 6 bases. Trimming cost V 2 bases and J 0 bases, with 11 bases left between them. The germline gives CDR1 MNHEY, CDR2 SVGEGT. CDR3 length equals 16 residues. The CDR3 DNA reads TGTGCCAGCAGTTACACCGGGGGCTCTAGCAATCAGCCCCAGCATTTT. Translated, it gives CASSYTGGSSNQPQHF.

This clonotype has just a few counts. The chain is built from TRBV7-8 and TRBJ1-2, with 8 nucleotides matching TRBD1. The germline V gene encodes CDR1 SGHVS and CDR2 FQNEAQ. V was pared by 5 bases and J by 2 bases, with 7 bases of the junction left unmatched. The CDR3 length is 15 residues. For the CDR3, the DNA is TGTGCCAGCAGCCCCCAGGGGGCCCTCAACTATGGCTACACCTTC. It translates to CASSPQGALNYGYTF. Full variable domain (remainder filled in from reference TRBV7-8 and TRBJ1-2): GAGVSQSPRYKVAKRGQDVALRCDPISGHVSLFWYQQALGQGPEFLTYFQNEAQLDKSGLPSDRFFAERPEGSVSTLKIQRTQQEDSAVYLCASSPQGALNYGYTFGSGTRLTVV.

This chain uses TRBV20-1 with TRBJ2-7, with TRBD1 as a possible D gene (6 bases). The germline V and J ends were trimmed by 2 bases and 6 bases, with 26 bases remaining between them. Germline-derived CDR1 and CDR2 are DFQATT and SNEGSKA (reference sequence). The CDR3 loop spans 17 amino acids. The CDR3 nucleotides are TGCAGTGCTAGAAAACCCGACACCACAGGGTTATCGGGCGAGCAGTACTTC. Amino acids: CSARKPDTTGLSGEQYF.

This clonotype has a single count. This chain joins TRBV12-3 or TRBV12-4 and TRBJ1-5; TRBD1 aligns across 7 bases. Unmatched junction bases numbered 6, after V lost 3 bases and J lost 1 base. The CDR3 consists of 16 residues. The CDR3 protein is CASSLSSGGSNQPQHF. The CDR3 DNA reads as TGTGCCAGCAGTTTGTCGTCAGGGGGGAGCAATCAGCCCCAGCATTTT.

In nucleotides, the CDR3 is TGTGCCAGCAGTGCCGTCACAGGGGGCGGCGAGCAGTACTTC. It is translated as CASSAVTGGGEQYF. The rearrangement joins TRBV6-1 to TRBJ2-7; 9 bases fit TRBD1. Trimming took 4 bases from V and 6 from J; bases not matched to a gene: 7. CDR3 length equals 14 residues. CDR1 and CDR2 (germline): MNHNS, SASEGT.